The clone carrying this TCR beta chain was seen a single time. This specimen comes from a study of blood T cell repertoires in COVID-19. The germline V gene encodes CDR1 SGHRS and CDR2 YFSETQ. There are 13 residues in the CDR3. V dropped 7 bases and J dropped 0 bases, with 8 bases sitting between them. Per the original methods: It was from reference gene primer amplification that nucleated cell counts were estimated. Method: immunoSEQ multiplex PCR; TCRdb's copy keeps in-frame clones and lacks some. For V, J and clone size, that table is used; D and trimming come from the DNA. The sample includes approximately 280,000 clones, about 91% of them seen just once.

This receptor was obtained from a woman aged 55-70 years with acute or convalescent COVID-19. Specimen: peripheral blood. The rearrangement joins TRBV5-1 to TRBJ2-1; D uncertain. CDR3 residues: CASAVNSYNEQFF. CDR3 coding DNA: TGCGCCAGCGCGGTAAACTCCTACAATGAGCAGTTCTTC.